This T cell receptor beta chain was captured by sequencing in a study of cytotoxic CD8 clonotypes in ibrutinib-treated CLL. As for the study in general: Outcomes included 24 partial and 2 complete responses; after median roughly six years, roughly 14 stayed remitted and 12 progressed.

As input for TCR beta libraries, around 2 micrograms of genomic DNA came from cryopreserved PBMCs. V was clipped by 3 bases and J by 3 bases, with 11 bases between them. The CDR3 is 15 residues long. Germline CDR1 and CDR2: MNHEY and SVGAGI. Study-level findings and limits: Few clonotypes were public, and these shrank or held steady under treatment. The study found clonality rose at ibrutinib response, then fell toward baseline at progression.

Sequencing used immunoSEQ multiplex PCR; TCRdb keeps in-frame clones, though not all of them. The sample lists 20,000 to 30,000 clones, approximately 67% occurring once. As regards this clone: Its antigen is as yet unknown.

The specimen was PBMCs, collected at disease progression, from a patient treated with ibrutinib. The chain couples TRBV6-5 to TRBJ2-2, with D perhaps TRBD1 or TRBD2 (5 bases each). This receptor was taken from a human donor with chronic lymphocytic leukemia. This chain's CDR3 is CASSYVRGDTGELFF. CDR3 coding DNA: TGTGCCAGCAGTTATGTTAGGGGAGACACCGGGGAGCTGTTTTTT.